This record looks at one T cell receptor (beta chain) sequence and its context. TCRdb recomputed calls from the 5' RACE reads with MiXCR, one row per CDR3 protein. This sample has 400,000 to 550,000 distinct CDR3 sequences, with around 20% found just once. The data belong to a study of identical twins. The germline V gene encodes CDR1 MGHRA and CDR2 YSYEKL. The length of the CDR3 is 19 residues. V was pared by 2 bases and J by 10 bases, with 22 bases of the junction left unmatched. In addition, the sample was reused for a study of T cells expressing NK-cell markers. That report notes: Uncertainty persisted over the HCMV specificity of expanded NKG2C+ T cell clones.

The rearrangement uses TRBV4-1 and TRBJ2-1, with 8 nucleotides matching TRBD2. The TCR comes from a woman between 18 and 29 years old in good health. The sample consisted of CD4+ T cells sorted from blood. The CDR3 is CASSQILRKSSGLRGEQFF. CDR3 DNA sequence: TGCGCCAGCAGCCAAATTCTCCGGAAATCTAGCGGGCTGAGGGGGGAGCAGTTCTTC.